The 11 T cell receptor beta chains reported below all come from one sample, sequenced in a study of shared clonotypes between healthy human individuals (dated by TCRdb to the early 2020s). Preparation of the library involved the immunoSEQ multiplex PCR assay. This immuneACCESS table, as held by TCRdb, lists in-frame sequences with V and J called but not all clones. Of the missing ones, under half trace to an unresolved V gene in checked studies; the others have no known cause. The sample table records some 690,000 clones; roughly 88% of these occur just once. The ten biggest clones cover 30% to 40% of the sample. What was sequenced was memory CD8+ T cells from PBMCs. The cell subset or site tag for this specimen amounts to: CD45RO+ cells pooled with CCR7-negative TemRA cells. These receptors all stem from a man between 18 and 35 years old in good health. Some clones in this sample may be carry-over from other donors' samples.

This clone was recorded once. The J gene is TRBJ2-7, the V gene TRBV5-1, with D unresolved. This CDR3 is 16 amino acids long. The germline V gene has CDR1 SGHRS and CDR2 YFSETQ. The V and J ends lost 1 base and 1 base respectively, with 15 bases between them. Written as DNA, the CDR3 is TGCGCCAGCAGCTTGCCGGCAGACTCTCTTTCCTACGAGCAGTACTTC. Its protein is CASSLPADSLSYEQYF.

The chain is built from TRBV28 and TRBJ1-2; D gene ambiguous. Germline assignment: CDR1 MDHEN and CDR2 SYDVKM. The CDR3 has 16 amino acids. The ends were cut back, 3 bases at V and 6 bases at J, with 20 bases in the middle. The CDR3 DNA sequence: TGTGCCAGCAGTTTCGTCGAGGTTTTTGTGAAGGATGGCTACACCTTC. Translating it yields CASSFVEVFVKDGYTF.

The V and J genes are TRBV27 and TRBJ2-1; 9 nucleotides line up with TRBD1. Germline V gene lookup returns CDR1 MNHEY and CDR2 SMNVEV (reference sequence). The V and J ends lost 5 bases and 3 bases, in that order; junction bases with no gene match: 5. The CDR3 is made up of 15 amino acids. This CDR3 is CASSPDRGVYNEQFF. CDR3 nucleotides: TGTGCCAGCAGTCCAGACAGGGGGGTCTACAATGAGCAGTTCTTC.

The chain couples TRBV6-5 to TRBJ1-5; 9 bases are a match to TRBD1. Per the germline V gene, CDR1 is MNHEY and CDR2 is SVGAGI. The CDR3 is made up of 16 amino acids. V trimming: 4 bases; J trimming: 4 bases; junction bases outside the gene matches: 8. The chain's CDR3 is CASSFSGTGINQPQHF. The CDR3 DNA sequence: TGTGCCAGCAGTTTCTCCGGGACAGGGATTAATCAGCCCCAGCATTTT.

V is TRBV27 and J is TRBJ2-7, with D possibly being TRBD1 or TRBD2 (5 bases each). V gave up 5 bases and J gave up 3 bases, with 17 bases separating them. CDR3 length equals 15 residues. Germline V gene lookup returns CDR1 MNHEY and CDR2 SMNVEV (reference sequence). CDR3 protein: CASSPTGWGNYEQYF. Here the CDR3 DNA reads TGTGCCAGCAGTCCGACCGGGTGGGGGAACTACGAGCAGTACTTC.

The chain carries TRBV10-3 and TRBJ1-2; D is perhaps TRBD1 (5 bases). The CDR3 extends over 15 amino acids. Trimming removed 0 bases at V and 4 bases at J, with 12 bases between. The germline gives CDR1 ENHRY, CDR2 SYGVKD. Here the CDR3 DNA reads TGTGCCATCAGTGAGTCGACAGAAAGACCCTATGGCTACACCTTC. It codes for CAISESTERPYGYTF.

The J gene is TRBJ1-1, the V gene TRBV6-5; tentatively, D is TRBD1 (6 bases). The length of the CDR3 is 15 residues. The V end was cut by 1 base, the J end by 8 bases, with 17 bases between. Germline CDR1 MNHEY, CDR2 SVGAGI. The DNA of the CDR3 is TGTGCCAGCAGTTACTTGGGGGCCGGGGAGACCGAAGCTTTCTTT. Amino acid sequence: CASSYLGAGETEAFF.

This rearrangement joins TRBV5-1 to TRBJ2-1, with 11 bases aligning to TRBD2. The CDR3 has 16 residues. Unmatched junction bases numbered 6, after V lost 4 bases and J lost 3 bases. Per germline, CDR1 SGHRS and CDR2 YFSETQ. CDR3 region: CASSPGTSGIYNEQFF. The CDR3 DNA reads TGCGCCAGCAGCCCCGGGACTAGCGGAATCTACAATGAGCAGTTCTTC.

This clone was recorded only once. The rearrangement links TRBV7-2 to TRBJ2-1; D gene uncertain. The germline CDR1 and CDR2 sequences are SGHTA and FQGNSA. V was trimmed by 2 bases and J by 0 bases, leaving 11 bases between them. This CDR3 has 16 residues. In DNA form, the CDR3 reads TGTGCCAGCAGCTTATCCGGACGGAGCTCCTACAATGAGCAGTTCTTC. It specifies CASSLSGRSSYNEQFF. The full variable domain, its missing parts supplied by reference TRBV7-2 and TRBJ2-1, is GAGVSQSPSNKVTEKGKDVELRCDPISGHTALYWYRQSLGQGLEFLIYFQGNSAPDKSGLPSDRFSAERTGGSVSTLTIQRTQQEDSAVYLCASSLSGRSSYNEQFFGPGTRLTVL.

The CDR3 coding sequence is TGTGCCAGTAGTACAGTTGCAGGGGTGGGTCAGCCCCAGCATTTT. Encoded protein: CASSTVAGVGQPQHF. The rearrangement joins TRBV19 to TRBJ1-5, with D possibly being TRBD1 (6 bases). V was pared by 4 bases and J by 6 bases, with 16 bases between. The CDR3 covers 15 residues. Per the germline V gene, CDR1 is LNHDA and CDR2 is SQIVND (reference sequence).

CDR3 nucleotides: TGTGCCAGCAGCAAACCTTCGGGGAGGAGACTTTCAACTAATGAAAAACTGTTTTTT. Translation gives CASSKPSGRRLSTNEKLFF. The chain carries TRBV21-1 and TRBJ1-4. TRBV21-1 is classified as a pseudogene. This CDR3 comprises 19 residues.